This T cell receptor beta chain was identified in a study of OX40 agonist ivuxolimab in advanced cancers. The overall study: Patients received ivuxolimab, an intravenous treatment, every 2 weeks at 0.01 to 10 mg/kg. Age averaged 60 years (range roughly 23 to 90), and just over 80% were male. Among those treated, three patients had partial responses, one with hepatocellular carcinoma and two with cutaneous melanoma. Points from the study as a whole: At doses 0.1 to 3.0 mg/kg, CD4+ and CD8+ clones expanded.

Here immunoSEQ multiplex PCR was the method, and the copy in TCRdb shows in-frame clones only, minus some. The sample carries more than 75,000 clones, 75% to 90% recorded once. Worth noting for this clone: Its antigen is unknown.

The TCR sequence derives from an adult with an advanced solid tumor such as melanoma, head and neck, liver or kidney cancer. This sample comprised CD4+ or CD8+ T cells sorted from blood, obtained in a trial of the OX40 agonist ivuxolimab.

The CDR3 reads CASSQSGRGNQPQHF. The DNA for the CDR3 is TGCGCCAGCAGTCAATCGGGCAGGGGCAATCAGCCCCAGCATTTT. J is TRBJ1-5 and V is TRBV23-1; the D gene is possibly TRBD1 (5 bases). TRBV23-1 is assigned to the ORF class and has an uncertain function. With 0 bases removed from V and 2 bases from J, the gap between germline ends came to 8 bases. The CDR3 has 15 amino acids.